The 15 T cell receptor beta chains in this list originate from one sample, sequenced in a study of response to subunit inactivated influenza vaccine. TCRdb re-called the RT-PCR reads with MiXCR, one entry per CDR3 protein. The sample includes 600,000 to 850,000 distinct CDR3 sequences, around 15% seen only once; the top ten take less than 8.5%. The source material was PBMCs from blood, sampled around 15 days before vaccination. Source of these receptors: a man aged 50-60 years who received an inactivated influenza vaccine.

This clonotype occurred many times. The chain combines TRBV7-6 with TRBJ2-2; D is unclear. Germline V gene lookup returns CDR1 SGHVS and CDR2 FNYEAQ. The CDR3 length is 15 residues. With 1 base removed from V and 4 bases from J, the gap between germline ends came to 10 bases. Here the CDR3 DNA reads TGTGCCAGCAGCTTAGAGGTTTGGGTCACCGGGGAGCTGTTTTTT. Translated: CASSLEVWVTGELFF.

V gene TRBV29-1 combines with J gene TRBJ2-7, with 11 nucleotides matching TRBD1. Germline-derived CDR1 and CDR2 are SQVTM and ANQGSEA. The CDR3 length is 13 residues. The V segment lost 6 bases and the J segment 4 bases; nucleotides outside the gene matches: 5. The CDR3 region has the DNA TGCAGCGTCGTGGGGACAGGGGGTTACGAGCAGTACTTC. As protein: CSVVGTGGYEQYF.

The chain combines TRBV10-2 with TRBJ2-7; D unresolved. The CDR3 has 14 residues. Per germline, CDR1 WSHSY and CDR2 SAAADI. The ends were cut back, 0 bases at V and 3 bases at J, with 9 bases in the middle. The CDR3 DNA is TGCGCCAGCAGTGAGTCGTCCCGAGACTACGAGCAGTACTTC. Translated, it gives CASSESSRDYEQYF.

The chain carries TRBV4-1 and TRBJ1-2; no clear D gene. This CDR3 spans 16 amino acids. Trimming stripped 3 bases from V and 0 bases from J, with 14 bases between. The germline V gene has CDR1 MGHRA and CDR2 YSYEKL. The CDR3 bases are TGCGCCAGCAGCCACCCTGCCCCCCGAGCTAACTATGGCTACACCTTC. Protein sequence: CASSHPAPRANYGYTF.

This clonotype was recorded many times. V usage is TRBV4-3 and J usage is TRBJ2-1; 8 positions match TRBD1. Germline V lookup: CDR1 LGHNA, CDR2 YSLEER. The CDR3 is made up of 15 amino acids. The V segment lost 0 bases and the J segment 4 bases; nucleotides outside the gene matches: 2. Here the CDR3 reads CASSQDRGLYNEQFF. The DNA of the CDR3 is TGCGCCAGCAGCCAAGACAGGGGGCTATACAATGAGCAGTTCTTC.

CDR3 loop: CASSPLAGDRDTQYF. CDR3 DNA sequence: TGTGCCAGCAGTCCCCTAGCGGGGGACCGAGATACGCAGTATTTT. The chain joins TRBV6-2 or TRBV6-3 to TRBJ2-3, with 10 bases identical to TRBD2. V shed 5 bases and J 5 bases; nucleotides not matched to a gene: 7. Germline CDR1 reads MNHEY; CDR2 reads SVGEGT. This CDR3 has 15 amino acids.

The sample holds a few counts of this clonotype. This chain links TRBV29-1 with TRBJ2-7; TRBD1 agrees at 10 bases. V gave up 5 bases and J gave up 3 bases; unmatched junction bases: 10. The CDR3 extends over 15 amino acids. Germline V gene data show CDR1 as SQVTM and CDR2 as ANQGSEA. The CDR3 coding sequence is TGCAGCGTTCTACGGTTGGACAGGGGGGACTACGAGCAGTACTTC. Translated: CSVLRLDRGDYEQYF.

CDR3 amino acids: CATSRGAASRYEQYF. CDR3 bases: TGTGCCACCAGCAGAGGGGCGGCTAGTAGGTACGAGCAGTACTTC. The rearrangement links TRBV15 to TRBJ2-7; D call uncertain. From germline, CDR1 is LNHNV and CDR2 YYDKDF (reference sequence). V was cut by 1 base and J by 4 bases, with 14 bases left in between. The CDR3 runs 15 residues.

This clonotype was seen only a few times. The rearrangement uses TRBV11-2 and TRBJ2-3; D unclear. This CDR3 has 15 residues. Germline V lookup: CDR1 SGHAT, CDR2 FQNNGV. Trimming removed 5 bases at V and 6 bases at J, with 18 bases between. The DNA for the CDR3 is TGTGCCAGCAGCAACCCGGGCAGCCCGAGGGATACGCAGTATTTT. Translation gives CASSNPGSPRDTQYF.

This chain connects TRBV20-1 to TRBJ2-2; 7 nucleotides agree with TRBD2. Germline trimming cut 5 bases from V and 5 bases from J; bases unmatched to any gene: 11. This CDR3 has 15 residues. Germline V gene sequence: CDR1 DFQATT, CDR2 SNEGSKA (reference sequence). The CDR3 nucleotides read TGCAGTGCTCTTTCTGGCGGGAGAGTGACCGGGGAGCTGTTTTTT. This sequence encodes CSALSGGRVTGELFF.

The sample holds a few counts of this clonotype. This chain joins TRBV5-5 and TRBJ2-5; no definite D call. Germline assignment: CDR1 SGHKS and CDR2 YYEKEE (reference sequence). The CDR3 extends over 15 amino acids. Trimming took 5 bases from V and 7 from J, leaving 21 bases between them. In nucleotides, the CDR3 is TGTGCCAGCAGTTTCCTGGAAGGGCACGGCGGGACCCAGTACTTC. It yields the protein CASSFLEGHGGTQYF.

The gene calls are TRBV5-1 and TRBJ1-1, with D possibly being TRBD1 (5 bases). Germline values: CDR1 SGHRS, CDR2 YFSETQ. The CDR3 contains 13 residues. Trimming shortened V by 4 bases and J by 5 bases, and 12 bases separated the two germline ends. The CDR3, as DNA: TGCGCCAGCAGCGCGGACACCCTAACTGAAGCTTTCTTT. Translated, it gives CASSADTLTEAFF.

This clonotype was observed a handful of times. The genes are TRBV18 and TRBJ2-6; D not resolved. Germline-derived CDR1 and CDR2 are KGHSH and LQKENI. V gave up 1 base and J gave up 3 bases, with 1 base separating them. CDR3 length: 13 amino acids. CDR3 nucleotides: TGTGCCAGCTCACCACTTGGGGCCAACGTCCTGACTTTC. It codes for CASSPLGANVLTF.

This clonotype has just a few counts. This sequence joins TRBV12-3 or TRBV12-4 and TRBJ1-1, with D unclear. The CDR3 runs to 13 residues. V shed 4 bases and J shed 6 bases, with 12 bases lying between them. The CDR3 loop is CASSSSLEAEAFF. CDR3 nucleotide sequence: TGTGCCAGCAGTTCTTCCCTTGAGGCTGAAGCTTTCTTT.

This clonotype was recorded many times. The V and J genes are TRBV14 and TRBJ1-5; the D gene is possibly TRBD1 (6 bases). The CDR3 runs 13 residues. Germline V gene sequence: CDR1 SGHDN, CDR2 FVKESK. The V gene lost 3 bases and the J gene lost 9 bases, with 12 bases spanning the gap. The CDR3 DNA is TGTGCCAGCAGCCAGGGACACTCGGGGCCCCAGCATTTT. It codes for CASSQGHSGPQHF.